This passage covers 26 T cell receptor beta chains from one sample sequenced in a study of vaccination effects on CD4 cells after COVID-19. Following an approximately 9-day culture, CD4+ T cells were purified. Two-dose vaccination with either BNT162b2 or mRNA-1273 was given to the participants. No antigen has been assigned to these receptors. The repertoire was sequenced with immunoSEQ multiplex PCR; TCRdb's copy has only in-frame clones and lacks some. This table has 50,000 to 80,000 clones, less than 80% appearing once. The sample consisted of CD4+ T cells from PBMCs cultured without peptide, taken after COVID-19 vaccination. These receptors came from a human donor who received a COVID-19 vaccine.

The rearrangement uses TRBV28 and TRBJ2-5; D uncertain. Trimming stripped 4 bases from V and 2 bases from J, with 5 bases between. This CDR3 has 12 residues. From germline, CDR1 is MDHEN and CDR2 SYDVKM. CDR3 coding DNA: TGTGCCAGCAGTTATCAACAAGAGACCCAGTACTTC. This codes for CASSYQQETQYF.

V is TRBV5-6 and J is TRBJ2-4, with 7 bases aligning to TRBD1. This CDR3 is 15 amino acids long. The junction had 4 bases not matched to a gene; V was cut back by 3 bases and J by 1 base. CDR1 SGHDT and CDR2 YYEEEE come from the germline V gene. The CDR3 loop is CASSSLQGAKNIQYF. As DNA, the CDR3 is TGTGCCAGCAGCTCGTTACAGGGGGCCAAAAACATTCAGTACTTC.

This chain joins TRBV5-3 and TRBJ1-4; D might be TRBD1 (6 bases). TRBV5-3 is filed as an ORF, its function uncertain. The CDR3 length is 14 residues. V lost 2 bases to trimming and J lost 14 bases, with 19 bases between them. CDR3 loop: CARSFRQAQGGLFF. CDR3 bases: TGTGCCAGAAGCTTCAGACAGGCCCAAGGGGGGCTGTTTTTT.

The J gene is TRBJ1-5, the V gene TRBV7-8, with TRBD1 matching 9 bases. Unmatched junction bases numbered 9, after V lost 5 bases and J lost 4 bases. This CDR3 has 16 residues. The germline V gene has CDR1 SGHVS and CDR2 FQNEAQ. CDR3 DNA sequence: TGTGCCAGCAGCCCGACCCGCGACAGGGGGAATCAGCCCCAGCATTTT. This gives the protein CASSPTRDRGNQPQHF.

The chain combines TRBV20-1 with TRBJ1-2; D gene ambiguous. The CDR3 contains 13 residues. Germline CDR1 DFQATT, CDR2 SNEGSKA (reference sequence). Trimming stripped 3 bases from V and 10 bases from J, with 18 bases between. The CDR3 DNA sequence: TGCAGTGCTAGTGGCCTGAGCCTGGCTGTCTACACCTTC. It translates to CSASGLSLAVYTF.

J is TRBJ2-1 and V is TRBV30; 8 nucleotides align to TRBD2. Germline-derived CDR1 and CDR2 are GTSNPN and SVGIG (reference sequence). The V gene end was trimmed by 4 bases and the J gene end by 5 bases; junction bases not matched to a gene: 10. The CDR3 consists of 15 residues. CDR3 DNA sequence: TGTGCCTGGAAACCGGGGGGGACAATCGACAATGAGCAGTTCTTC. This codes for CAWKPGGTIDNEQFF.

This clone was seen more than once but under ten times. This chain links TRBV10-3 with TRBJ1-1; tentatively, D is TRBD1 (6 bases). This CDR3 region has 20 residues. Germline CDR1 and CDR2: ENHRY and SYGVKD. Trimming cost V 6 bases and J 0 bases, with 29 bases left between them. CDR3 in DNA: TGTGCCATCAGCCCAACCCCCTCGTGGATCTCAGACAGGTTGAACACTGAAGCTTTCTTT. Protein: CAISPTPSWISDRLNTEAFF.

This chain uses TRBV4-1 with TRBJ2-5, with D possibly called TRBD1 or TRBD2 (5 bases each). In germline, CDR1 is MGHRA, CDR2 YSYEKL. The V and J ends lost 3 bases and 5 bases respectively, with 13 bases between them. This CDR3 is built from 14 residues. The CDR3 region is CASSQGTSGETQYF. CDR3 nucleotides: TGCGCCAGCAGCCAGGGGACCTCTGGGGAGACCCAGTACTTC.

The CDR3 is CASSYRTGGELFF. CDR3 nucleotides: TGTGCCAGCAGCTACCGGACTGGGGGGGAGCTGTTTTTT. The gene calls are TRBV11-2 and TRBJ2-2, with a weak D call TRBD2 (5 bases). This CDR3 is 13 amino acids long. Deletions cut 4 bases from V and 8 bases from J, with 11 bases between. CDR1 and CDR2 (germline): SGHAT, FQNNGV.

The rearrangement uses TRBV5-6 and TRBJ2-3; D remains ambiguous. V was trimmed by 2 bases and J by 6 bases, leaving 10 bases between them. The CDR3 covers 13 residues. From germline, CDR1 is SGHDT and CDR2 YYEEEE. This CDR3 reads CASSFGVFDTQYF. CDR3 bases: TGTGCCAGCAGCTTTGGGGTATTTGATACGCAGTATTTT.

The chain is built from TRBV6-5 and TRBJ2-3, with D possibly being TRBD2 (6 bases). Germline V lookup: CDR1 MNHEY, CDR2 SVGAGI. The CDR3 totals 14 residues. V was pared by 7 bases and J by 0 bases, with 11 bases between. CDR3: CASTTGTSTDTQYF. CDR3 coding DNA: TGTGCCAGCACCACCGGGACTAGCACAGATACGCAGTATTTT.

The V call is TRBV7-2, the J call TRBJ2-1; D ambiguous. The CDR3 extends over 15 amino acids. The germline V gene encodes CDR1 SGHTA and CDR2 FQGNSA. Trimming cost V 5 bases and J 7 bases, with 18 bases left between them. The DNA for the CDR3 is TGTGCCAGCAGCCGGCGTGTTGGAGAGGCGAATGAGCAGTTCTTC. This codes for CASSRRVGEANEQFF.

V and J are TRBV7-2 and TRBJ2-5; 7 nucleotides line up with TRBD1. V was pared by 3 bases and J by 4 bases, with 5 bases of the junction left unmatched. The germline gives CDR1 SGHTA, CDR2 FQGNSA. The CDR3 covers 14 residues. Here the CDR3 reads CASSFTRGTETQYF. In DNA form, the CDR3 reads TGTGCCAGCAGCTTCACCAGGGGGACAGAGACCCAGTACTTC.

V is TRBV24-1 and J is TRBJ2-2; the D gene is possibly TRBD2 (5 bases). This CDR3 contains 15 residues. Trimming took off 7 bases at V and 0 bases at J, with 11 bases between the two ends. The germline gives CDR1 KGHDR, CDR2 SFDVKD. CDR3 sequence reads: CATSAPGTNTGELFF. The CDR3, as DNA: TGTGCCACCAGCGCTCCCGGGACGAACACCGGGGAGCTGTTTTTT.

The chain recombines TRBV7-2 with TRBJ2-2; 11 nucleotides agree with TRBD2. CDR1 and CDR2 (germline): SGHTA, FQGNSA. J gave up 6 bases and V 5 bases, and 14 bases lay outside the gene matches. The CDR3 covers 18 residues. CDR3: CASSRQVVAGGQAGELFF. The DNA for the CDR3 is TGTGCCAGCAGCCGGCAGGTGGTAGCGGGGGGGCAAGCCGGGGAGCTGTTTTTT.

The chain is built from TRBV9 and TRBJ2-5, with TRBD1 identical over 7 bases. The germline gives CDR1 SGDLS, CDR2 YYNGEE. The CDR3 extends over 15 amino acids. V gave up 3 bases and J gave up 2 bases; unmatched junction bases: 7. CDR3 sequence: CASSDRTGPQETQYF. The CDR3, as DNA: TGTGCCAGCAGCGACAGGACAGGCCCACAAGAGACCCAGTACTTC.

This chain links TRBV10-1 with TRBJ2-3, with 10 bases aligning to TRBD2. The CDR3 length is 14 residues. V lost 10 bases, J lost 2 bases, and 6 bases stayed unmatched. Germline CDR1 reads WNHNN; CDR2 reads SYGVQD (reference sequence). Here the CDR3 reads CATSAGGLTDTQYF. The CDR3 region has the DNA TGCGCCACCTCAGCGGGGGGGCTCACAGATACGCAGTATTTT.

V and J are TRBV27 and TRBJ2-2; 9 nucleotides match TRBD2. V gave up 5 bases and J gave up 7 bases; unmatched junction bases: 14. This CDR3 comprises 17 residues. In germline, CDR1 is MNHEY, CDR2 SMNVEV (reference sequence). The CDR3 DNA reads as TGTGCCAGCAGTCGCCTGGTGTTTAGCGGGGGAATCGGGGAGCTGTTTTTT. Translated: CASSRLVFSGGIGELFF.

The V and J genes are TRBV30 and TRBJ1-4; a possible D gene is TRBD1 (5 bases). V gave up 0 bases and J gave up 2 bases, with 16 bases separating them. Germline CDR1 is GTSNPN and CDR2 is SVGIG (reference sequence). This CDR3 region has 17 residues. Here the CDR3 DNA reads TGTGCCTGGAGTGTGGGGCAGGGTGTGGCGACTAATGAAAAACTGTTTTTT. This sequence encodes CAWSVGQGVATNEKLFF. The whole variable domain, remainder taken from reference TRBV30 and TRBJ1-4, is SQTIHQWPATLVQPVGSPLSLECTVEGTSNPNLYWYRQAAGRGLQLLFYSVGIGQISSEVPQNLSASRPQDRQFILSSKKLLLSDSGFYLCAWSVGQGVATNEKLFFGSGTQLSVL.

This chain joins TRBV28 and TRBJ2-7; 9 nucleotides align to TRBD1. V dropped 2 bases and J dropped 1; count of bases not matched to a gene: 3. The CDR3 extends over 15 amino acids. Looked up from germline, CDR1 is MDHEN and CDR2 is SYDVKM. The CDR3 nucleotides read TGTGCCAGCAGTTTAAGCGGGACAGGGTCCTACGAGCAGTACGTC. Amino acids: CASSLSGTGSYEQYV.

V usage is TRBV27 and J usage is TRBJ1-4; tentatively, D is TRBD1 (5 bases). The V end was cut by 3 bases, the J end by 10 bases, with 18 bases between. Germline CDR1 MNHEY, CDR2 SMNVEV (reference sequence). The CDR3 consists of 15 residues. CDR3 amino acids: CASSFGGTAFRKLFF. CDR3 DNA sequence: TGTGCCAGCAGTTTTGGGGGAACAGCTTTCCGAAAACTGTTTTTT.

V gene TRBV10-1 combines with J gene TRBJ1-1, with a possible D match to TRBD1 (5 bases). The CDR3 length is 14 residues. In germline, CDR1 is WNHNN, CDR2 SYGVQD (reference sequence). V lost 5 bases and J lost 1, with 11 bases in between. The CDR3 reads CASSRDAKNTEAFF. CDR3 sequence (DNA): TGCGCCAGCAGTCGGGACGCAAAGAACACTGAAGCTTTCTTT.

The chain links TRBV7-3 to TRBJ1-2, with D maybe TRBD1 (5 bases). The CDR3 consists of 17 residues. V lost 1 base to trimming and J lost 8 bases, with 23 bases between them. Germline values: CDR1 SGHTA, CDR2 FQGTGA. This CDR3 is CASSLMGTSVDLLGYTF. Written as DNA, the CDR3 is TGTGCCAGCAGCTTAATGGGGACGTCCGTCGATCTTTTAGGCTACACCTTC.

The chain combines TRBV7-2 with TRBJ1-2; D possibly corresponds to TRBD1 (6 bases). There are 12 residues in the CDR3. V was clipped by 6 bases and J by 8 bases, with 13 bases between them. Per germline, CDR1 SGHTA and CDR2 FQGNSA. Written as DNA, the CDR3 is TGTGCCAGCAGTCTAACAGGGTACGGCTACACCTTC. Protein sequence: CASSLTGYGYTF.

The CDR3 loop is CASSTRTGPGYTF. The CDR3 DNA reads as TGTGCCAGTAGTACAAGGACAGGCCCTGGCTACACCTTC. The chain has TRBV19 and TRBJ1-2; 7 positions match TRBD1. Trimming at V came to 4 bases and at J to 7 bases, leaving 6 bases not matched to a gene. This CDR3 region has 13 residues. Germline CDR1 is LNHDA and CDR2 is SQIVND (reference sequence).

This chain joins TRBV5-4 and TRBJ2-1; possibly TRBD2 for D (5 bases). The germline V gene has CDR1 SGHNT and CDR2 YYREEE (reference sequence). With 6 bases removed from V and 4 bases from J, the gap between germline ends came to 17 bases. This CDR3 contains 15 residues. CDR3 DNA: TGTGCCAGCACGGGGATGATGACGAGTTACAATGAGCAGTTCTTC. This encodes CASTGMMTSYNEQFF.